This T cell receptor beta chain was observed in a study of molecular identifiers for immune sequencing clone quantification (dated by TCRdb to the late 2010s). With regard to the full study: In a replicate experiment, RNA from roughly 18,000 or 92,000 naive CD8 T cells was split into five aliquots, four of which were sequenced. This methods study used CD8 T cells to benchmark TCR RNA copy counting and molecular-identifier clustering-based TCR repertoire sequencing (MIDCIRS). General findings and caveats noted by the study authors: In CMV-specific effector cells, clones with more than 20 RNA copies contained over 99% of molecules, whereas in naive cells such clones contained under 1% of molecules. Without barcode sub-clustering, chimeric consensus sequences inflated TCR diversity; chimeras reached as high as 47%. Naive libraries contained spiked-in Jurkat TCR RNA (more than 9 copies' worth), which is not part of the donor repertoire. A single cell's worth of spiked-in Jurkat TCR RNA was reported detectable even among one million naive CD8 T cells. Modeling estimated 2.5 to 3 recovered TCR RNA copies per cell, compared with about 10 by digital PCR, which implies roughly 27% capture efficiency. Highly expanded clone sizes could be underestimated because identical TCR molecules may share a barcode.

Libraries of naive CD8 T cells were built from anywhere between about 17,000 and 1,000,000 sorted cells, with 10%, 30% or 50% of the purified RNA used. Naive CD8 T cells, defined as CD8+CD4-CCR7+CD45RA+, were FACS-sorted into RLT Plus buffer on a BD FACSAria II. Roughly 10 TCR copies' worth of Jurkat RNA were spiked into about 19,000-1,000,000 naive CD8 T cell samples to test detection sensitivity. CD8 T cells were enriched with RosetteSep CD8+ T Cell Enrichment Cocktail and Ficoll-Paque, followed by ACK red cell lysis. On this clonotype: The antigen it binds to is not known. Per-base qualities were not stored, and no clone one base away is much larger.

There are 15 amino acids in the CDR3, from cysteine to phenylalanine inclusive. The only DNA kept is the CDR3, 45 bases in frame from the first base. V is reduced by 2 bases and J by 1 base, leaving a spacing of 14 bases between them. From the germline V gene (reference sequence), CDR1 is GTSNPN and CDR2 is SVGIG. The library relied on PCR. Sequencing took place on an Illumina HiSeq 4000. Preparation of bulk TCR libraries followed a previously described approach, with the TCR primers listed in Table S5. The Qiagen AllPrep DNA/RNA kit was used to purify total RNA. Reads from multiple sequencing runs of the same library were pooled before analysis. Regarding the original processing steps: Only reads with exact TCR constant sequence were kept, trimmed to 150 nt, and grouped by their 12-nt molecular barcodes. Reads within each barcode group were sub-clustered using a 15% Levenshtein threshold, and quality-weighted consensus sequences were constructed for each RNA molecule. Non-functional sequences were discarded, and so were lower-count sequences lying one edit away from another sequence. Barcode sub-clusters with fewer than 20% of the maximum read count were removed, based on fitting two negative binomial distributions. The public reads were quality trimmed at Q25 with fastp and then assembled into clones with MiXCR by TCRdb, keeping productive beta chains. Every CDR3 protein is listed once, alongside the most common genes and DNA of its rows. In this record, the V and J calls reflect TCRdb's handling and not the investigators' own analysis. Present in this sample are over 600,000 distinct CDR3 sequences, roughly 21% of which were seen just once. The ten largest clones add up to approximately 0.9% of the sample.

This sequence uses TRBV30 and TRBJ2-5; the D gene cannot be resolved reliably. The sequence was obtained from a human donor in good health. Some libraries in this study had Jurkat cell RNA spiked in. Sequenced: naive CD8+ T cells from blood, with Jurkat cell RNA spiked in. This specimen's cell subset or site label, per the study, means: FACS-sorted CD8+CD4-CCR7+CD45RA+ naive T cells. Here is the DNA: TGTGCCTGGAGTTCCCGGCAAGCCCCCCAAGAGACCCAGTACTTC. Translated, it gives CAWSSRQAPQETQYF.